Below, 31 T cell receptor beta chains from the same sample are listed, as sequenced in a study of monozygotic twins with inflammatory bowel disease. TCRdb re-called the 5' RACE reads and gives one entry per CDR3 protein, without DNA. The repertoire table contains 330,000 or so distinct CDR3 sequences. The sample consisted of blood. The receptors here all came from a human donor with ulcerative colitis or Crohn's disease, or a healthy co-twin of an affected twin (not recorded which).

The chain has TRBV28 and TRBJ2-2; the TCRdb D gene call, TRBD1, has no DNA to confirm it. The CDR3 has 15 residues. CDR1 is MDHEN and CDR2 is SYDVKM in the germline V gene. The CDR3 is CASTLGDRDTGELFF.

The CDR3 here is CASSQGPGGGEETQYF. The rearrangement uses TRBV4-3 and TRBJ2-5; TCRdb outputs TRBD1, but without DNA this stays unchecked. Germline V gene sequence: CDR1 LGHNA, CDR2 YSLEER. The CDR3 is made up of 16 amino acids.

The rearrangement uses TRBV12-3 or TRBV12-4 and TRBJ2-1; TCRdb returns TRBD1, unconfirmable since there is no DNA. CDR3 length: 15 residues. This CDR3 is CASSLIGQGRGEQFF.

The V and J genes are TRBV19 and TRBJ1-2; TCRdb outputs TRBD1, but without DNA this stays unchecked. CDR3 length equals 14 residues. Germline CDR1 reads LNHDA; CDR2 reads SQIVND (reference sequence). The CDR3 reads CASRTSGAVGGYTF. Full variable domain (missing parts from reference TRBV19 and TRBJ1-2): DGGITQSPKYLFRKEGQNVTLSCEQNLNHDAMYWYRQDPGQGLRLIYYSQIVNDFQKGDIAEGYSVSREKKESFPLTVTSAQKNPTAFYLCASRTSGAVGGYTFGSGTRLTVV.

The chain couples TRBV30 to TRBJ1-1; lacking DNA, the TRBD1 call made by TCRdb goes unchecked. Germline V lookup: CDR1 GTSNPN, CDR2 SVGIG (reference sequence). The CDR3 consists of 15 residues. This chain's CDR3 is CAWIGRGAGAAEAFF.

The chain is built from TRBV5-5 and TRBJ1-1. Germline CDR1 is SGHKS and CDR2 is YYEKEE (reference sequence). The CDR3 runs 14 residues. CDR3 in amino acids: CASIPRVSNTEAFF.

The chain links TRBV7-2 to TRBJ2-3; with no DNA, the TCRdb D assignment of TRBD2 cannot be verified. The CDR3 has 17 residues. The germline CDR1 and CDR2 sequences are SGHTA and FQGNSA. The CDR3 loop is CASSLAHSGGGQGTQYF.

V usage is TRBV18 and J usage is TRBJ2-3. Germline V lookup: CDR1 KGHSH, CDR2 LQKENI. CDR3 length equals 12 residues. The CDR3 loop reads CASSPESDTQYF.

The chain is built from TRBV12-3 or TRBV12-4 and TRBJ2-2; without DNA, the TCRdb call of TRBD1 cannot be checked. The length of the CDR3 is 13 residues. The chain's CDR3 is CASSFQGTGELFF.

CDR3 region: CASSSDGGGEQFF. V is TRBV5-4 and J is TRBJ2-1. Germline V lookup: CDR1 SGHNT, CDR2 YYREEE (reference sequence). The CDR3 extends over 13 amino acids.

The chain uses TRBV7-2 and TRBJ2-5. CDR3 length equals 14 residues. CDR1 SGHTA and CDR2 FQGNSA come from the germline V gene. CDR3 loop: CASSLDAVIETQYF. Looking up the rest from reference TRBV7-2 and TRBJ2-5 gives the full variable domain: GAGVSQSPSNKVTEKGKDVELRCDPISGHTALYWYRQSLGQGLEFLIYFQGNSAPDKSGLPSDRFSAERTGGSVSTLTIQRTQQEDSAVYLCASSLDAVIETQYFGPGTRLLVL.

The rearrangement joins TRBV12-3 or TRBV12-4 to TRBJ2-1; TCRdb selects TRBD2, and the lack of DNA leaves this call unchecked. CDR3 length: 17 amino acids. The CDR3 reads CASSLAPSGRPGDEQFF.

The chain employs TRBV3-1 and TRBJ2-2. In germline, CDR1 is LGHDT, CDR2 YNNKEL (reference sequence). The CDR3 is 14 amino acids. CDR3: CASSQDLEPGELFF.

The chain has TRBV20-1 and TRBJ2-3. The CDR3 runs 11 residues. Germline V gene sequence: CDR1 DFQATT, CDR2 SNEGSKA (reference sequence). This CDR3 is CSARDADTQYF.

The chain recombines TRBV20-1 with TRBJ1-2; TCRdb calls TRBD1, which cannot be checked without DNA. Germline V gives CDR1 DFQATT, CDR2 SNEGSKA (reference sequence). The length of the CDR3 is 13 residues. The CDR3 sequence: CSAKTPTGLGYTF.

The chain links TRBV11-1 to TRBJ2-2; the D call of TRBD2 rests on TCRdb alone, since no DNA is present to check it. Looked up from germline, CDR1 is SGHAT and CDR2 is FQDESV (reference sequence). This CDR3 has 19 residues. This CDR3 is CASIGGPGTSGMNTGELFF.

The chain joins TRBV12-3 or TRBV12-4 to TRBJ2-5. The CDR3 extends over 13 amino acids. CDR3 residues: CASRRSSGETQYF.

The chain has TRBV4-3 and TRBJ2-3; TCRdb gives TRBD2 as the D gene, but with no DNA this cannot be confirmed. This CDR3 contains 16 residues. Looked up from germline, CDR1 is LGHNA and CDR2 is YSLEER. CDR3: CASSQDLASGGDTQYF.

The V and J genes are TRBV27 and TRBJ2-5; there is no DNA to check the TCRdb D call of TRBD2. The CDR3 has 14 residues. Germline V lookup: CDR1 MNHEY, CDR2 SMNVEV (reference sequence). The CDR3 reads CASSSSSDPETQYF.

The rearrangement uses TRBV10-3 and TRBJ2-7; no DNA is available, so the TRBD2 call from TCRdb remains unchecked. The CDR3 runs to 15 residues. Germline values: CDR1 ENHRY, CDR2 SYGVKD. The CDR3 here is CATQNGGVPSYEQYF.

V and J are TRBV5-6 and TRBJ2-7; TCRdb calls TRBD2, which cannot be checked without DNA. The CDR3 extends over 13 amino acids. The V gene's germline CDR1 is SGHDT and CDR2 YYEEEE. Here the CDR3 reads CASSLWTSREQYF.

The gene calls are TRBV12-3 or TRBV12-4 and TRBJ2-3. This CDR3 region has 16 residues. The CDR3 here is CASRGSGSTSTDTQYF.

V usage is TRBV5-1 and J usage is TRBJ1-1; TCRdb calls TRBD1, which cannot be checked without DNA. The CDR3 extends over 13 amino acids. Germline V gene sequence: CDR1 SGHRS, CDR2 YFSETQ. The CDR3 reads CASSLVQQGEAFF.

This chain connects TRBV5-1 to TRBJ2-1. There are 13 residues in the CDR3. Germline CDR1 is SGHRS and CDR2 is YFSETQ. This CDR3 reads CASSSSSYNEQFF.

This chain connects TRBV28 to TRBJ2-1; the TCRdb call, TRBD1, lacks DNA for checking. This CDR3 has 14 amino acids. Per the germline V gene, CDR1 is MDHEN and CDR2 is SYDVKM. CDR3 in amino acids: CASSPNNRGLGQFF.

J is TRBJ2-5 and V is TRBV5-1; checking the TCRdb D call of TRBD2 is not possible without DNA. This CDR3 has 15 residues. Germline-derived CDR1 and CDR2 are SGHRS and YFSETQ. The CDR3 sequence: CASSLLGTSEETQYF.

The V call is TRBV19, the J call TRBJ1-2; TCRdb gives TRBD1 as the D gene, but with no DNA this cannot be confirmed. CDR3 size: 13 residues. The V gene's germline CDR1 is LNHDA and CDR2 SQIVND (reference sequence). This CDR3 is CASHQDRLGGYTF.

V usage is TRBV15 and J usage is TRBJ2-1; TCRdb indicates TRBD1, and absent DNA this call remains unverified. CDR1 is LNHNV, CDR2 YYDKDF, per germline (reference sequence). The CDR3 spans 17 residues. CDR3: CATSRDEVSSARYEQFF.

The rearrangement uses TRBV4-3 and TRBJ2-1; the D gene TCRdb calls, TRBD2, cannot be checked with no DNA. There are 16 residues in the CDR3. CDR1 is LGHNA, CDR2 YSLEER, per germline. CDR3 region: CASSQGGRVGYNEQFF.

The J gene is TRBJ1-4, the V gene TRBV7-9; as DNA is missing, the TRBD1 call by TCRdb cannot be tested. This CDR3 has 13 residues. Germline CDR1 SEHNR, CDR2 FQNEAQ (reference sequence). The CDR3 is CASTKQENEKLFF.

The V gene is TRBV12-3 or TRBV12-4, the J gene TRBJ2-2; there is no DNA to check the TCRdb D call of TRBD1. This CDR3 is built from 15 residues. The CDR3 loop is CASIPWTGGRGELFF.